Each of the 13 T cell receptor beta chains below was sequenced from the same sample in a study of blood T cell repertoires in COVID-19. Only in-frame clones appear in the TCRdb table, and some are missing; sequencing was by immunoSEQ multiplex PCR. The sample contains roughly 140,000 clones, about 80% of which appear only once. Sequencing used peripheral blood. The source is a man in his 60s with acute or convalescent COVID-19.

Here the CDR3 reads CASSLGQGRSEKLFF. As DNA, the CDR3 is TGTGCCAGCAGCCTTGGACAGGGACGGAGTGAAAAACTGTTTTTT. The rearrangement uses TRBV3-1 (or the pseudogene TRBV3-2) and TRBJ1-4; TRBD1 aligns across 8 bases. Trimming removed 4 bases from V and 7 bases from J; junction bases left unmatched: 8. CDR3 length: 15 residues. The germline V gene encodes CDR1 LGHDT and CDR2 YNNKEL (reference sequence).

This chain links TRBV3-1 (or the pseudogene TRBV3-2) with TRBJ1-2; 11 nucleotides agree with TRBD1. CDR1 LGHDT and CDR2 YNNKEL come from the germline V gene (reference sequence). This CDR3 has 15 residues. Trimming removed 8 bases from V and 8 bases from J; junction bases left unmatched: 13. This CDR3 reads CASASRGQGAIGYTF. In nucleotides, the CDR3 is TGTGCCAGCGCCTCACGTGGACAGGGGGCGATCGGCTACACCTTC.

The table lists this clone with a few counts. CDR3 bases: TGTGCCAGCAGCTTGAAGGGGCCAGATACGCAGTATTTT. Protein sequence: CASSLKGPDTQYF. The rearrangement joins TRBV5-4 to TRBJ2-3; the D gene is possibly TRBD1 (5 bases). Germline V CDR1 and CDR2: SGHNT, YYREEE (reference sequence). Between the trimmed V and J ends, which lost 1 base and 4 bases, there was a span of 7 bases. The CDR3 has 13 amino acids.

CDR3 sequence reads: CASSRETGGETQYF. CDR3 in DNA: TGTGCCAGCAGTCGAGAGACAGGGGGGGAGACCCAGTACTTC. The chain recombines TRBV7-8 with TRBJ2-5; 9 bases match TRBD1. The CDR3 has 14 residues. Per the germline V gene, CDR1 is SGHVS and CDR2 is FQNEAQ. V gave up 6 bases and J gave up 5 bases; unmatched junction bases: 7.

This chain connects TRBV11-3 to TRBJ2-5; the D gene is possibly TRBD2 (5 bases). V was pared by 5 bases and J by 6 bases, with 13 bases between. Germline CDR1 SGHNT, CDR2 YENEEA. This CDR3 is built from 13 residues. The CDR3 nucleotides are TGTGCCAGCAGCGCAGGTCTCGGGAAGACCCAGTACTTC. Protein product: CASSAGLGKTQYF.

This sequence joins TRBV6-5 and TRBJ2-7; 12 bases agree with TRBD2. Trimming removed 7 bases from V and 4 bases from J; junction bases left unmatched: 8. Germline loops: CDR1 MNHEY, CDR2 SVGAGI. This CDR3 contains 15 residues. The CDR3 spells CASTRSSGGAYEQYF. As DNA, the CDR3 is TGTGCCAGCACGCGATCTAGCGGGGGGGCTTACGAGCAGTACTTC.

The chain links TRBV6-1 to TRBJ1-2; TRBD1 matches 7 bases. The CDR3 loop spans 13 amino acids. With V trimmed by 1 base and J by 8 bases, 4 bases remained unmatched. Per the germline V gene, CDR1 is MNHNS and CDR2 is SASEGT. CDR3 DNA sequence: TGTGCCAGCAGTGAAGAGGGGGCGCAAGGCTACACCTTC. It encodes CASSEEGAQGYTF.

The J gene is TRBJ2-1, the V gene TRBV28; D possibly corresponds to TRBD1 (5 bases). CDR1 and CDR2 from the germline V gene are MDHEN and SYDVKM. V lost 4 bases to trimming and J lost 3 bases, with 13 bases between them. The CDR3 spans 15 residues. The CDR3 region is CASSSPGSNYNEQFF. The CDR3 nucleotides read TGTGCCAGCAGTTCACCAGGGTCCAACTACAATGAGCAGTTCTTC.

The rearrangement joins TRBV5-4 to TRBJ1-6; a possible D gene is TRBD1 (5 bases). This CDR3 spans 15 amino acids. V lost 3 bases to trimming and J lost 10 bases, with 17 bases between them. CDR1 SGHNT and CDR2 YYREEE come from the germline V gene (reference sequence). This CDR3 is CASSSATLKGSPLHF. CDR3 sequence (DNA): TGTGCCAGCAGCTCGGCCACCCTCAAGGGGTCACCCCTCCACTTT.

The chain carries TRBV29-1 and TRBJ1-2; maybe TRBD1 (5 bases). V was shortened by 6 bases and J by 7 bases, with 24 bases between the two germline ends. The germline V gene encodes CDR1 SQVTM and CDR2 ANQGSEA. The CDR3 sequence is 15 residues long. For the CDR3, the DNA is TGCAGCGTCCCAAGAGGTTCGGAGGGGCAGGGTGGCTACACCTTC. This translates into CSVPRGSEGQGGYTF.

The V and J genes are TRBV12-3 or TRBV12-4 and TRBJ2-1; perhaps TRBD1 as D (5 bases). Deletions cut 6 bases from V and 12 bases from J, with 15 bases between. This CDR3 is 12 amino acids long. The CDR3 nucleotides read TGTGCCAGCAGCTTACCCCAGGGTGGGCAGTTCTTC. This codes for CASSLPQGGQFF.

The gene calls are TRBV6-5 and TRBJ1-2; TRBD1 matches at 7 bases. CDR1 MNHEY and CDR2 SVGAGI come from the germline V gene. CDR3 size: 15 residues. Unmatched junction bases numbered 15, after V lost 6 bases and J lost 8 bases. CDR3 amino acids: CASRVGGQRRGGYTF. The CDR3 bases are TGTGCCAGCAGGGTCGGGGGACAGCGTAGGGGCGGCTACACCTTC.

This clone was observed a single time. The gene calls are TRBV9 and TRBJ2-3, with 11 bases aligning to TRBD2. Germline CDR1 SGDLS, CDR2 YYNGEE. This CDR3 is built from 14 residues. With 4 bases clipped from V and 4 bases from J, the junction kept 2 bases outside the gene matches. The CDR3 sequence is CASSPGLAADTQYF. For the CDR3, the DNA is TGTGCCAGCAGCCCGGGACTAGCGGCAGATACGCAGTATTTT.